A selection of T cell receptor beta chains follows, all from one sample in a study of technical replicates of blood from a few donors. Measured with immunoSEQ multiplex PCR; TCRdb has only the in-frame clones, and not every one. Of approximately 76,000 clones listed, roughly 91% are singletons. Sequencing was performed on T cells isolated from PBMCs. The source is a human donor in good health. Both conserved end residues are part of each CDR3. A D gene is named only where the DNA matches it firmly. Clone sizes are given selectively: once, few, many, or a class where the clone is expanded.

J gene	CDR3 length	clone size	V gene	D gene	CDR3 DNA	CDR3 protein
TRBJ1-5	15	NA	TRBV7-2	TRBD1	TGTGCCAGCAGCCCCCCAGGGACAGTTAATCAGCCCCAGCATTTT	CASSPPGTVNQPQHF
TRBJ2-7	13	NA	TRBV7-6	NA	TGTGCCAGCAGCTTAGGGGGCCAGTACGAGCAGTACTTC	CASSLGGQYEQYF
TRBJ1-6	15	few	TRBV6-6	TRBD1	TGTGCCAGCAGTGACAGGGGGTCCTATAATTCACCCCTCCACTTT	CASSDRGSYNSPLHF
TRBJ1-2	13	NA	TRBV6-5	NA	TGTGCCAGCAGCGCCGGGGGATGGGGAGGCTACACCTTC	CASSAGGWGGYTF
TRBJ2-1	12	NA	TRBV7-9	NA	TGTGCCAGCATTTCGAGAGATGGTGAGCAGTTCTTC	CASISRDGEQFF
TRBJ2-3	16	NA	TRBV10-1	TRBD1	TGCGCCAGCAGTGAGTTCTCGGGACAGGGTGCCGATACGCAGTATTTT	CASSEFSGQGADTQYF
TRBJ2-2	16	NA	TRBV4-2	NA	TGTGCCAGCAGTCCAAGTTTCGCGGGCCTTACCGGGGAGCTGTTTTTT	CASSPSFAGLTGELFF
TRBJ2-6	16	NA	TRBV15	NA	TGTGCCACCAGCAGAGGGCCAGGGACTGGGGCCAACGTCCTGACTTTC	CATSRGPGTGANVLTF
TRBJ1-2	15	NA	TRBV4-1	NA	TGCGCCAGCAGCCAACTCAGGTTGGTTAACTATGGCTACACCTTC	CASSQLRLVNYGYTF
TRBJ2-7	15	NA	TRBV6-6	NA	TGTGCCAGCAGCCCGACAGGCTTCCCATCCTACGAGCAGTACTTC	CASSPTGFPSYEQYF
TRBJ1-1	13	NA	TRBV2	TRBD1	TGTGCCAGCAAGGGACAGGGGAACACTGAAGCTTTCTTT	CASKGQGNTEAFF
TRBJ2-7	15	NA	TRBV19	TRBD2	TGTGCCAGTAGTGCCGCTCGACTAGCGGGAAGCGAGCAGTACTTC	CASSAARLAGSEQYF
TRBJ1-6	14	once	TRBV5-1	NA	TGCGCCAGCAGCTTGGCCGAGGCCGGTTCACCCCTCCACTTT	CASSLAEAGSPLHF
TRBJ2-7	15	NA	TRBV27	NA	TGTGCCAGCAGAACCAGTAGCGGCCTTCTATTAGAGCAGTACTTC	CASRTSSGLLLEQYF
TRBJ2-7	13	once	TRBV11-2	NA	TGTGCCAGCAGCTTTCGGGGAACCTACGAGCAGTACTTC	CASSFRGTYEQYF
TRBJ2-7	13	once	TRBV13	NA	TGTGCCAGCAGCTTAAGGGGCTCCTACGAGCAGTACTTC	CASSLRGSYEQYF
TRBJ2-1	15	NA	TRBV19	TRBD2	TGTGCCAGTAGTATTAGCAGCGGGAGGAGCAATGAGCAGTTCTTC	CASSISSGRSNEQFF
TRBJ2-3	16	NA	TRBV7-9	TRBD2	TGTGCCAGCAGCCAGAGACTAGCGGGAGAGTCAGATACGCAGTATTTT	CASSQRLAGESDTQYF
TRBJ2-1	16	NA	TRBV11-2	NA	TGTGCCAGCAGCTTACTCGGGGCGGGAAGTATCAATGAGCAGTTCTTC	CASSLLGAGSINEQFF
TRBJ1-2	17	NA	TRBV28	TRBD1	TGTGCCAGCAGTAACTCGGTTACAGGGGGTGCGGGCTATGGCTACACCTTC	CASSNSVTGGAGYGYTF
TRBJ2-5	15	once	TRBV6-4	NA	TGTGCCAGCAGTGACAATCGTGGGTCGGGAGAGACCCAGTACTTC	CASSDNRGSGETQYF
TRBJ1-1	14	NA	TRBV6-5	NA	TGTGCCAGCTGGGGGGGAGGGGAAGGGTCTGAAGCTTTCTTT	CASWGGGEGSEAFF
TRBJ2-2	13	NA	TRBV10-1	NA	TGCGCCAGCAGTGATGTCTCCGTCGGGGAGCTGTTTTTT	CASSDVSVGELFF
TRBJ2-5	16	NA	TRBV10-1	TRBD2	TGCGCCAGCAGTGGGGCGGGAGGACAAACAGCGGAGACCCAGTACTTC	CASSGAGGQTAETQYF
TRBJ1-1	14	NA	TRBV4-1	NA	TGCGCCAGCAGCCGGGACGGGAGGAACACTGAAGCTTTCTTT	CASSRDGRNTEAFF
TRBJ1-2	14	NA	TRBV7-9	NA	TGTGCCAGCAGCTTAGAACTCCATACCCATGGCTACACCTTC	CASSLELHTHGYTF
TRBJ1-1	14	NA	TRBV13	TRBD1	TGTGCCAGCAGCCCCGGGACAGTAGCCACTGAAGCTTTCTTT	CASSPGTVATEAFF
TRBJ1-2	10	NA	TRBV29-1	NA	TGCAGCGACGCGAGCTATGGCTACACCTTC	CSDASYGYTF
TRBJ1-1	12	NA	TRBV11-2	NA	TGTGCCAGTTCCTCAGGGGTCACTGAAGCTTTCTTT	CASSSGVTEAFF
TRBJ2-3	16	NA	TRBV5-4	NA	TGTGCCAGCAGCTTCTCCGGAGGGAGTTTCACAGATACGCAGTATTTT	CASSFSGGSFTDTQYF
TRBJ2-2	15	NA	TRBV6-5	NA	TGTGCCAGCAGTTACGCGACCACAGGTGCCGGGGAGCTGTTTTTT	CASSYATTGAGELFF
TRBJ2-7	14	NA	TRBV15	TRBD2	TGTGCCACCAGCATACGGACTAGCGACTACGAGCAGTACTTC	CATSIRTSDYEQYF
TRBJ2-1	16	NA	TRBV10-1	TRBD2	TGCGCCAGCAGTGACGGGACTAAAAGCTCCTACAATGAGCAGTTCTTC	CASSDGTKSSYNEQFF
TRBJ1-5	17	NA	TRBV2	NA	TGTGCCAGCAGGAAGGGCTTCGCGGGGGGCCGCAATCAGCCCCAGCATTTT	CASRKGFAGGRNQPQHF
TRBJ2-2	18	NA	TRBV11-2	TRBD2	TGTGCCAGCAGCTCGGGACTAGCGGGGGCCGGGAACACCGGGGAGCTGTTTTTT	CASSSGLAGAGNTGELFF
TRBJ2-3	17	NA	TRBV5-5	TRBD2	TGTGCCAGCAGCTTAGCTGCAGCGGGATCTAGCACAGATACGCAGTATTTT	CASSLAAAGSSTDTQYF
TRBJ1-3	15	NA	TRBV5-4	NA	TGTGCCAGCAGCTTTGGGGCAAACTCTGGAAACACCATATATTTT	CASSFGANSGNTIYF
TRBJ2-5	16	NA	TRBV7-9	TRBD1	TGTGCCAGCAGCATCCGGGACAGGACCACGGGAGAGACCCAGTACTTC	CASSIRDRTTGETQYF
TRBJ1-2	15	NA	TRBV6-5	TRBD1	TGTGCCAGCACCCGCGCCGGGACAGGGCGCTATGGCTACACCTTC	CASTRAGTGRYGYTF
TRBJ1-4	16	NA	TRBV5-1	NA	TGCGCCAGCAGCACTTTCTTCGGGGGGATTAGTGAAAAACTGTTTTTT	CASSTFFGGISEKLFF
TRBJ2-2	15	NA	TRBV7-2	NA	TGTGCCAGCAGCTTGAGCCTAGCGAACACCGGGGAGCTGTTTTTT	CASSLSLANTGELFF
TRBJ2-7	14	NA	TRBV25-1	NA	TGTGCCAGCAGTGGTCTGGAGAAGCGGTACGAGCAGTACTTC	CASSGLEKRYEQYF
TRBJ2-1	12	NA	TRBV7-2	NA	TGTGCCAGCAGCTCCACAGGGAGTGAGCAGTTCTTC	CASSSTGSEQFF
TRBJ2-2	14	once	TRBV6-1	NA	TGTGCCAGCAGTGGATTTGCGGTCACCGGGGAGCTGTTTTTT	CASSGFAVTGELFF
TRBJ2-1	19	NA	TRBV5-6	NA	TGTGCCAGCAGCTTACTAGTAATCCACTTCGACAGGCCCTACAATGAGCAGTTCTTC	CASSLLVIHFDRPYNEQFF
TRBJ1-5	17	NA	TRBV7-7	NA	TGTGCTAGCAGCCACAAAGGTCACCGCAGGGGAACTCAGCCCCAGCATTTT	CASSHKGHRRGTQPQHF
TRBJ2-2	15	NA	TRBV5-5	NA	TGTGCCAGCGGACTCCAGGGGTATGTCACCGGGGAGCTGTTTTTT	CASGLQGYVTGELFF
TRBJ2-7	13	once	TRBV11-3	NA	TGTGCCAGCAGCTTAGTTTTTTCGGGGGAGCAGTACTTC	CASSLVFSGEQYF
TRBJ2-7	11	NA	TRBV20-1	NA	TGCAGTGCTAGAGACAGGGTCGAGCAGTACTTC	CSARDRVEQYF
TRBJ2-1	16	NA	TRBV29-1	TRBD2	TGCAGCGTTGAAGGCGCTAGCGGGAGCCCTAACAATGAGCAGTTCTTC	CSVEGASGSPNNEQFF
TRBJ1-1	14	once	TRBV11-3	NA	TGTGCCAGCAGCCGCGGCGCGGGGGACACTGAAGCTTTCTTT	CASSRGAGDTEAFF
TRBJ2-5	15	NA	TRBV7-9	NA	TGTGCCAGCAGCAGACGGGAGACGATCCAAGAGACCCAGTACTTC	CASSRRETIQETQYF
TRBJ2-7	15	NA	TRBV13	TRBD2	TGTGCCAGCAGCTCCCCAGCGGGGGCGGCCTACGAGCAGTACTTC	CASSSPAGAAYEQYF
TRBJ1-5	12	NA	TRBV19	TRBD1	TGTGCCGGAAGACAGGGGAATCAGCCCCAGCATTTT	CAGRQGNQPQHF
TRBJ2-7	16	NA	TRBV28	NA	TGTGCCAGCAGTTTACGGAGGTGGACGGAGTCCTACGAGCAGTACTTC	CASSLRRWTESYEQYF
TRBJ2-3	15	NA	TRBV7-2	TRBD2	TGTGCCAGCAGCCGTGTCGGTAGCGGGAGAGGTACGCAGTATTTT	CASSRVGSGRGTQYF
TRBJ1-1	15	NA	TRBV4-2	TRBD1	TGTGCCAGCAGCCAAGAGGTTCTGGACAGGGTTTTTCCTTTCTTT	CASSQEVLDRVFPFF
TRBJ2-6	13	NA	TRBV2	NA	TGTGCCAGCAGTGGAGAGAATGACAACGTCCTGACTTTC	CASSGENDNVLTF
TRBJ2-7	14	NA	TRBV5-1	TRBD1	TGCGCCAGCAGCCTTGGGACAGGTCTCTACGAGCAGTACTTC	CASSLGTGLYEQYF